This TCR beta chain was identified in a study of cytomegalovirus exposure and HLA in healthy donors. Regarding the study as a whole: DRB1 had the most TCR associations and HLA-C the fewest, a later analysis found, with rates varying by HLA locus. Sequencing likely caused a cluster of highly shared sequence variants. In a later analysis, V- and J-gene trimming of beta chains associated with a DCLRE1C missense variant, replicated independently.

Of note for this clone: As yet, its antigen is unknown.

CDR1 and CDR2 (germline): SGHRS, YFSETQ. The ends were cut back, 1 base at V and 5 bases at J, with 13 bases in the middle. The CDR3 is 14 residues long. While unrecorded immune exposures were likely, the donors were nominally healthy when sampled. PCR was performed using 60 Vbeta and 13 Jbeta primers. This table comes from immunoSEQ multiplex PCR, and its TCRdb copy is limited to in-frame clones, with some not included. The data show about 150,000 clones, with around 74% seen just once and over 1.1% held by the top ten. This clonotype was obtained from a man between 18 and 29 years old in good health and CMV-seronegative. This rearrangement joins TRBV5-1 to TRBJ2-7; tentatively, D is TRBD1 (6 bases). Sequencing input: PBMCs. The CDR3 spells CASSLYRVADEQYF. The DNA for the CDR3 is TGCGCCAGCAGCTTGTACAGGGTTGCAGACGAGCAGTACTTC.